Each of the 11 T cell receptor beta chains below was sequenced from the same sample in a study of cytomegalovirus exposure and HLA in healthy donors. Generated by immunoSEQ multiplex PCR, the TCRdb table keeps only in-frame clones and is missing some. Of more than 150,000 clones in the sample, 65% to 85% are singletons; the top ten hold 2.5% to 3%. The sequencing sample was made of PBMCs. These receptors were collected from a woman aged 18 to 35 in good health and CMV-seropositive.

The chain couples TRBV11-2 to TRBJ2-7, with D unclear. Germline CDR1 SGHAT, CDR2 FQNNGV. The CDR3 has 11 residues. The V end lost 5 bases, the J end lost 9 bases, and 11 bases lay between the germline ends. The CDR3 region is CASSPGPAQYF. DNA of the CDR3: TGTGCCAGCAGCCCTGGCCCCGCGCAGTACTTC. Complete variable domain (other parts from reference TRBV11-2 and TRBJ2-7): EAGVAQSPRYKIIEKRQSVAFWCNPISGHATLYWYQQILGQGPKLLIQFQNNGVVDDSQLPKDRFSAERLKGVDSTLKIQPAKLEDSAVYLCASSPGPAQYFGPGTRLTVT.

The chain carries TRBV4-1 and TRBJ1-1; D gene unclear. The CDR3 totals 14 residues. V lost 3 bases, J lost 0 bases, and 8 bases lay in between. The germline CDR1 and CDR2 sequences are MGHRA and YSYEKL. The CDR3 loop reads CASSQLVVNTEAFF. CDR3 bases: TGCGCCAGCAGCCAGCTAGTTGTGAACACTGAAGCTTTCTTT.

The rearrangement uses TRBV5-1 and TRBJ1-1; 7 bases map to TRBD1. J lost 2 bases, V lost 2 bases, and 9 bases had no gene match. The germline CDR1 and CDR2 sequences are SGHRS and YFSETQ. The CDR3 contains 16 residues. CDR3 residues: CASSFETGQVNTEAFF. CDR3 coding DNA: TGCGCCAGCAGCTTTGAGACTGGACAGGTTAACACTGAAGCTTTCTTT.

The V call is TRBV19, the J call TRBJ1-5; D gene uncertain. V lost 3 bases to trimming and J lost 5 bases, with 17 bases between them. The CDR3 covers 16 residues. Germline V CDR1 and CDR2: LNHDA, SQIVND (reference sequence). The CDR3 loop is CASSIARGGFDQPQHF. The CDR3 DNA reads TGTGCCAGTAGTATTGCTCGGGGAGGGTTCGATCAGCCCCAGCATTTT.

The table lists this clone with a few counts. The DNA of the CDR3 is TGTGCCAGCAGTAAGAAACCGGGTACTAATGAAAAACTGTTTTTT. Its protein is CASSKKPGTNEKLFF. This rearrangement joins TRBV27 to TRBJ1-4, with unresolved D. Trimming stripped 5 bases from V and 2 bases from J, with 12 bases between. This CDR3 is 15 amino acids long. Germline V gene sequence: CDR1 MNHEY, CDR2 SMNVEV (reference sequence).

The chain joins TRBV6-5 to TRBJ2-3, with 12 nucleotides matching TRBD1. The CDR3 runs to 15 residues. Trimming cost V 5 bases and J 3 bases; bases outside gene matches: 3. Germline CDR1 and CDR2: MNHEY and SVGAGI. The CDR3 DNA sequence: TGTGCCAGCAGTACGGGACAGGGGGCGACAGATACGCAGTATTTT. Protein product: CASSTGQGATDTQYF.

The chain recombines TRBV27 with TRBJ1-2, with D perhaps matching TRBD1 (5 bases). The CDR3 is 15 residues long. The V gene's germline CDR1 is MNHEY and CDR2 SMNVEV (reference sequence). Trimming shortened V by 4 bases and J by 6 bases, and 18 bases separated the two germline ends. CDR3 coding DNA: TGTGCCAGCAGTTCCCTTGGCAGGGCGACGGATGGCTACACCTTC. It yields the protein CASSSLGRATDGYTF.

The chain joins TRBV7-9 to TRBJ2-7; D not certain. This CDR3 contains 13 residues. Germline V lookup: CDR1 SEHNR, CDR2 FQNEAQ (reference sequence). Trimming removed 3 bases from V and 2 bases from J, with 8 bases in between. This chain's CDR3 is CASSFSLTYEQYF. The CDR3 DNA reads as TGTGCCAGCAGCTTTAGCTTGACCTACGAGCAGTACTTC.

This chain connects TRBV10-1 to TRBJ2-3; no clear D. This CDR3 has 13 amino acids. Trimming left V 9 bases short and J 2 bases short, with 12 bases between. Germline values: CDR1 WNHNN, CDR2 SYGVQD (reference sequence). Here the CDR3 DNA reads TGCGCCAGTCAGGTGCCCGACACAGATACGCAGTATTTT. Encoded protein: CASQVPDTDTQYF.

The gene calls are TRBV6-5 and TRBJ1-5, with D perhaps TRBD1 (6 bases). CDR3 length equals 12 residues. Germline CDR1 and CDR2: MNHEY and SVGAGI. The V gene lost 10 bases and the J gene lost 3 bases, with 10 bases spanning the gap. CDR3 protein: CATGQPNQPQHF. Here the CDR3 DNA reads TGTGCCACCGGACAGCCCAATCAGCCCCAGCATTTT.

V gene TRBV6-1 combines with J gene TRBJ2-2; D perhaps matches TRBD1 (6 bases). V gave up 7 bases and J gave up 2 bases, with 11 bases separating them. The CDR3 contains 14 residues. Per germline, CDR1 MNHNS and CDR2 SASEGT. The CDR3 loop is CASITGTNTGELFF. DNA for the CDR3: TGTGCCAGCATTACCGGGACAAACACCGGGGAGCTGTTTTTT.